This TCR beta chain emerged from a study of OX40 agonist ivuxolimab in advanced cancers. The wider study: Patients enrolled in dose escalation were diagnosed with hepatocellular carcinoma, melanoma, renal cell or head and neck cancer. Prior anti-PD-1, anti-PD-L1 or anti-CTLA-4 therapy did not bar entry, and approximately 40% had some.

As concerns this clone: Its antigen remains unidentified.

Study-level findings and limits: On average, a greater number of expanded clones characterised CD8+ T cells relative to CD4+.

Assay used: immunoSEQ multiplex PCR; TCRdb lists only in-frame clones, some missing. This table has approximately 94,000 clones, about 92% appearing once. CDR3 length: 15 residues. Germline V gene lookup returns CDR1 MNHEY and CDR2 SVGAGI. Trimming took off 0 bases at V and 3 bases at J, with 12 bases between the two ends. The chain uses TRBV6-5 and TRBJ2-7, with a possible D match to TRBD1 (5 bases). The receptor was derived from an adult with an advanced solid tumor such as melanoma, head and neck, liver or kidney cancer. The sequencing used CD4+ or CD8+ T cells sorted from blood, collected in a trial of the OX40 agonist ivuxolimab. CDR3 DNA sequence: TGTGCCAGCAGTTACTCCATTTCAGGGTTCTACGAGCAGTACTTC. This sequence encodes CASSYSISGFYEQYF.